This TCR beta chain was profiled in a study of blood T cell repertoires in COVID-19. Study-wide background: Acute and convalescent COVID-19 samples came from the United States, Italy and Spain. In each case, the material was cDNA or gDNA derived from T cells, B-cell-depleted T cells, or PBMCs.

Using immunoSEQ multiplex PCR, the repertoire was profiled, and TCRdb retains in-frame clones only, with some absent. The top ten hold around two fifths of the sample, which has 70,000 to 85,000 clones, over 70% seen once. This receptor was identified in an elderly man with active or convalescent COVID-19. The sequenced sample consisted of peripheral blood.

In DNA, the CDR3 is TGTGCCAGCAGCTTAGGATCGGGGGGCTCGCGGCCCCAGCATTTT. Protein sequence: CASSLGSGGSRPQHF. V is TRBV5-8 and J is TRBJ1-5, with D possibly matching TRBD1 (6 bases). Germline V lookup: CDR1 SGHTS, CDR2 YDEGEE. This CDR3 spans 15 amino acids. Trimming stripped 2 bases from V and 9 bases from J, with 18 bases between.